This TCR beta chain was obtained from a study of neurological immune-mediated disorders. TCRdb re-called the 5' RACE reads through MiXCR, storing one row per CDR3 protein. Here the sample spans 40,000 or so distinct CDR3 sequences, 11% to 15% being singletons. Looked up from germline, CDR1 is DFQATT and CDR2 is SNEGSKA (reference sequence). CDR3 length: 16 residues. V lost 3 bases to trimming and J lost 5 bases; unmatched junction nucleotides: 11. This clonotype was obtained from a woman aged 50 to 60 with HTLV-1-associated myelopathy (HAM/TSP). The chain has TRBV20-1 and TRBJ2-1; 9 bases agree with TRBD2. Material: PBMCs. This chain's CDR3 is CSASFAGGPLDNEQFF. DNA for the CDR3: TGCAGTGCTAGTTTCGCGGGGGGGCCCTTGGACAATGAGCAGTTCTTC.